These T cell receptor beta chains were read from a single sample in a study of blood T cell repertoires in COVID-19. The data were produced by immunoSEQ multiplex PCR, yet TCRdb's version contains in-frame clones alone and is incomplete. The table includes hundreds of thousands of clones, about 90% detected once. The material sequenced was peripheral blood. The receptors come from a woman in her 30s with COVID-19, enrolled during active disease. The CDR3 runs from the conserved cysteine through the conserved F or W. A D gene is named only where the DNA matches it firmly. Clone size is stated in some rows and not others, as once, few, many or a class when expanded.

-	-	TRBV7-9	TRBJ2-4	CASSPTGKLDKNIQYF	TGTGCCAGCAGCCCCACCGGTAAACTCGACAAAAACATTCAGTACTTC
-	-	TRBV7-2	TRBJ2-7	CASRAGGPSYEQYF	TGTGCCAGCAGAGCCGGGGGGCCCTCCTACGAGCAGTACTTC
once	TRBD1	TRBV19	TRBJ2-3	CASSPRDRGGDTQYF	TGTGCCAGTAGCCCAAGGGACAGGGGAGGGGATACGCAGTATTTT
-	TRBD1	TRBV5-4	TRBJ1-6	CASSRPGQGNSPLHF	TGTGCCAGCAGCCGACCGGGACAGGGGAATTCACCCCTCCACTTT
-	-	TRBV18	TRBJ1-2	CASSPAGFDGYTF	TGTGCCAGCTCCCCGGCGGGGTTCGATGGCTACACCTTC
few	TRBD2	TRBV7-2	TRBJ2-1	CASSLVGLADSEQFF	TGTGCCAGCAGCTTAGTAGGACTAGCGGATAGTGAGCAGTTCTTC
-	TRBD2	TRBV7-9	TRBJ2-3	CASPLSTSGSHSTDTQYF	TGTGCCAGCCCCCTCTCGACTAGCGGGAGTCATAGCACAGATACGCAGTATTTT
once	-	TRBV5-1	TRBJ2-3	CASSFGQFTDTQYF	TGCGCCAGCAGCTTCGGACAGTTCACAGATACGCAGTATTTT
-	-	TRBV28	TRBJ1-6	CASTTAGNSPLHF	TGTGCCAGCACCACGGCGGGGAATTCACCCCTCCACTTT
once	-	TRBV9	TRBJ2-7	CASSVGGGTYEQYF	TGTGCCAGCAGCGTAGGAGGCGGGACCTACGAGCAGTACTTC
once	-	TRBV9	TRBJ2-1	CASSLYIRGDEQFF	TGTGCCAGCAGCCTCTACATCAGGGGTGATGAGCAGTTCTTC
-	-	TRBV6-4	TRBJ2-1	CASRPKVGGSSYNEQFF	TGTGCCAGCCGACCCAAGGTCGGGGGATCTTCCTACAATGAGCAGTTCTTC
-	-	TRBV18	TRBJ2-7	CASSPGTYEQYF	TGTGCCAGCTCACCCGGGACTTACGAGCAGTACTTC
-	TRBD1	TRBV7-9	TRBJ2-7	CATSRTGEQYF	TGTGCCACCTCAAGGACAGGGGAGCAGTACTTC
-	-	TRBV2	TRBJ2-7	CASSGQGTYEQYF	TGTGCCAGCAGCGGGCAGGGTACATACGAGCAGTACTTC
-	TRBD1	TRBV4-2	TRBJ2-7	CASSQENRGPYEQYF	TGTGCCAGCAGCCAAGAGAACAGGGGCCCCTACGAGCAGTACTTC
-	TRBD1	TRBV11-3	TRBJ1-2	CASSWDSDYGYTF	TGTGCCAGCAGCTGGGACAGCGACTATGGCTACACCTTC
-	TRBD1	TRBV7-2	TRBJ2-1	CASSLDDRGNEQFF	TGTGCCAGCAGCTTAGACGACAGGGGCAATGAGCAGTTCTTC
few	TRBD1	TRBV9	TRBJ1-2	CASSATGVEGYTF	TGTGCCAGCAGCGCGACAGGGGTTGAGGGCTACACCTTC
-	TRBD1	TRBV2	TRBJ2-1	CASKGFRQGEHNEQFF	TGTGCCAGCAAAGGTTTTAGACAGGGGGAGCACAATGAGCAGTTCTTC
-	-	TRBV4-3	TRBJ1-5	CASSQEGGSNQPQHF	TGCGCCAGCAGCCAAGAGGGGGGTAGCAATCAGCCCCAGCATTTT
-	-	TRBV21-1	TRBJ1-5	CASSRRQSSYSNQPQHF	TGTGCCAGCAGTAGGAGGCAGAGCAGCTATAGCAATCAGCCCCAGCATTTT
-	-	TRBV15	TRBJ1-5	CATSREGEGGSPQHF	TGTGCCACCAGCAGAGAGGGGGAGGGTGGTTCGCCCCAGCATTTT
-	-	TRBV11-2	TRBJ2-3	CASSPPVGQGTDTQYF	TGTGCCAGCAGTCCTCCGGTGGGGCAGGGCACAGATACGCAGTATTTT
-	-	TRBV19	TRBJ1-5	CASPGTKGRTQHF	TGTGCCAGCCCCGGGACAAAGGGAAGGACCCAGCATTTT
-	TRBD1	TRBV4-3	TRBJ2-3	CASSQDGTGYNTQYF	TGCGCCAGCAGCCAAGATGGGACAGGCTATAATACGCAGTATTTT
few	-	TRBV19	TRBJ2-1	CQGYNEQFF	TGTCAGGGCTACAATGAGCAGTTCTTC
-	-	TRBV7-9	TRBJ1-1	CASSKTVMNTEAFF	TGTGCCAGCAGCAAAACGGTGATGAACACTGAAGCTTTCTTT
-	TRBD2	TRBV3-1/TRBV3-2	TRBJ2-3	CASSQELGWGTSGTDTQYF	TGTGCCAGCAGCCAAGAACTGGGCTGGGGGACTAGCGGCACAGATACGCAGTATTTT
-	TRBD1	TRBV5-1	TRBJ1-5	CASSPGVDRANQPQHF	TGCGCCAGCAGCCCTGGGGTTGACAGGGCAAATCAGCCCCAGCATTTT
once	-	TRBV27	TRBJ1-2	CASSSYGEGNYGYTF	TGTGCCAGCAGTTCGTATGGGGAGGGGAACTATGGCTACACCTTC
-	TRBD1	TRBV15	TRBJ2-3	CATSRGQGVTDTQYF	TGTGCCACCAGCAGAGGTCAGGGGGTAACAGATACGCAGTATTTT
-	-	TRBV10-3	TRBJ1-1	CAISPRVNTEAFF	TGTGCCATCAGTCCCAGGGTGAACACTGAAGCTTTCTTT
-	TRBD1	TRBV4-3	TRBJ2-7	CASSPDRGLYEQYF	TGCGCCAGCAGCCCGGACAGGGGGCTTTACGAGCAGTACTTC